These 3 T cell receptor beta chains share one sample of origin, sequenced in a study of shared clonotypes between healthy human individuals. CD45RO-negative cells were positively selected for CCR7, leaving out terminally differentiated effector memory CD45RA+ cells. Data came from immunoSEQ multiplex PCR; TCRdb stores just in-frame clones and leaves some out. This sample has about 2,200,000 clones, with about 92% found just once. Sequenced input: naive CD8+ T cells from PBMCs. These receptors originate from a man aged 18 to 29 in good health. Some clones in this sample may be carry-over from other donors' samples.

The gene calls are TRBV7-2 and TRBJ2-1, with 8 bases aligning to TRBD2. The CDR3 is 18 amino acids. CDR1 and CDR2 from the germline V gene are SGHTA and FQGNSA. V shed 4 bases, J shed 8 bases, and the junction held 19 bases outside the gene matches. The CDR3 region has the DNA TGTGCCAGCAGCTGGCCCGTATCCGGGACTAGTAGTGAAGATGAGCAGTTCTTC. Translating gives CASSWPVSGTSSEDEQFF.

The V gene is TRBV29-1, the J gene TRBJ2-7; 9 nucleotides match TRBD2. The CDR3 extends over 13 amino acids. V lost 5 bases to trimming and J lost 3 bases; unmatched junction nucleotides: 5. Germline V lookup: CDR1 SQVTM, CDR2 ANQGSEA. CDR3 amino acids: CSVLLAGDYEQYF. DNA of the CDR3: TGCAGCGTTCTGTTAGCGGGAGACTACGAGCAGTACTTC.

Points on this clone: Other DNA sequences of this sample code for an identical CDR3. This chain joins TRBV11-2 and TRBJ2-7; D gene ambiguous. The germline V and J ends were trimmed by 0 bases and 4 bases, with 4 bases remaining between them. Germline CDR1 is SGHAT and CDR2 is FQNNGV. This CDR3 region has 12 residues. CDR3 loop: CASSLERYEQYF. The CDR3 bases are TGTGCCAGCAGCTTAGAGAGATACGAGCAGTACTTC.